A few counts support the clone carrying this T cell receptor (beta chain). The antigen remains unidentified. Germline assignment: CDR1 SEHNR and CDR2 FQNEAQ (reference sequence). The trim removed 3 bases at V and 2 bases at J, leaving 12 bases unmatched. CDR3 length: 17 residues. These data are taken from a study of glioma-infiltrating T cells. Study-wide findings and caveats: Signature shared blood CDR3 motifs were enriched in low-divergence and depleted in high-divergence patients. Gliomas, especially low-grade, showed above-expected tissue-blood divergence; non-neoplastic patients showed below.

Amplification of TCR alpha and beta CDR3 regions from RNA used iRepertoire nested multiplex PCR. TCRdb called the multiplex PCR reads again in MiXCR, with one record for every CDR3 protein. The sample lists fewer than 500,000 distinct CDR3 sequences; 41% were seen once. This receptor was obtained from a human donor with low-grade glioma or glioblastoma, undergoing nonglioma brain surgery, or in good health (not recorded which). The sequenced material came from glioma tissue, nonneoplastic brain tissue, or PBMCs (not recorded which). This chain joins TRBV7-9 and TRBJ2-7; 8 nucleotides align to TRBD1. The chain's CDR3 is CASSLLGGTGGPYEQYF. The CDR3 DNA follows: TGTGCCAGCAGCTTGCTGGGTGGGACAGGTGGACCCTACGAGCAGTACTTC. Together with reference TRBV7-9 and TRBJ2-7, the CDR3 gives the full variable domain: DTGVSQNPRHKITKRGQNVTFRCDPISEHNRLYWYRQTLGQGPEFLTYFQNEAQLEKSRLLSDRFSAERPKGSFSTLEIQRTEQGDSAMYLCASSLLGGTGGPYEQYFGPGTRLTVT.